What follows describes a single T cell receptor (beta chain). The sample belongs to a study of T-cell memory formation after mild COVID-19. TCRdb reanalysed the 5' RACE reads using MiXCR and keeps one entry per CDR3 protein. The sample contains over 150,000 distinct CDR3 sequences, 10% to 15% of which appear only once. The receptor's source is a man aged 18 to 30 who had mild COVID-19 (a few samples of this study predate the infection). Cell type and time point are not known. Sequencing was done on a sample of PBMCs or a T cell subset sorted from them (not recorded which).

The CDR3 protein is CASSLSPKESPLHF. CDR3 DNA: TGTGCCAGCAGTCTTTCTCCAAAAGAATCACCCCTCCACTTT. This rearrangement joins TRBV6-5 to TRBJ1-6, with D hard to call. The length of the CDR3 is 14 residues. From germline, CDR1 is MNHEY and CDR2 SVGAGI. With 5 bases removed from V and 10 bases from J, the gap between germline ends came to 15 bases.